Here is one T cell receptor beta chain with its context. The data are from a study of blood T cell repertoires in COVID-19. Overall study: Both acute and convalescent COVID-19 samples were obtained from the United States, Italy and Spain.

The CDR3 is 15 residues long. Germline CDR1 is SGHDN and CDR2 is FVKESK. With 5 bases clipped from V and 2 bases from J, the junction kept 6 bases outside the gene matches. Original processing notes: Reference gene primer amplification gave nucleated cell count estimates. Sequencing used immunoSEQ multiplex PCR; TCRdb keeps in-frame clones, though not all of them. V and J calls and clone size are those listed in that table; D and trimming were worked out from the DNA. The top ten clones hold around 15% of a sample with some 110,000 clones, over 75% of them seen once. Sequencing was done on a sample of peripheral blood. This TCR was recovered from a man in his 60s with active or convalescent COVID-19. This chain links TRBV14 with TRBJ2-7, with TRBD1 matching over 10 bases. The CDR3 sequence: CASSSGGQGTYEQYF. The CDR3 DNA reads TGTGCCAGCAGCTCCGGGGGACAGGGGACCTACGAGCAGTACTTC.